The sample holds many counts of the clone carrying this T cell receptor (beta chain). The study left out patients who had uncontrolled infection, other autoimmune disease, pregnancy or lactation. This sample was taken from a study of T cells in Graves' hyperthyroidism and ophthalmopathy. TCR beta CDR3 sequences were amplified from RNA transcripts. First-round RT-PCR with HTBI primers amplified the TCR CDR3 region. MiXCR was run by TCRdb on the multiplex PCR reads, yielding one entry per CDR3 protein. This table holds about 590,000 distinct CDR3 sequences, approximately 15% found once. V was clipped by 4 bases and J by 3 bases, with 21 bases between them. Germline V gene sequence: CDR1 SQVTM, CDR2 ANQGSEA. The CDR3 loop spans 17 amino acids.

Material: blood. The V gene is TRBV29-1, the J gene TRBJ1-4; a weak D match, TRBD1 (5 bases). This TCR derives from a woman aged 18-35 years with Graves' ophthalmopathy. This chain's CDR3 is CSVAGAFGGVSNEKLFF. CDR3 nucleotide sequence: TGCAGCGTTGCAGGAGCCTTTGGGGGAGTCTCTAATGAAAAACTGTTTTTT.